These 17 T cell receptor beta chains originate from one sample sequenced in a study of T cell responses to AZD1222 COVID-19 vaccine. The protocol was immunoSEQ multiplex PCR, while the TCRdb copy is restricted to in-frame clones and leaves out a portion. The table lists 120,000 or so clones, about nine tenths of them singletons. Material: peripheral blood, obtained on day 0 of AZD1222 vaccination. The receptors shown here come from an adult in good health.

The chain joins TRBV18 to TRBJ2-5; D is ambiguous. With 0 bases removed from V and 2 bases from J, the gap between germline ends came to 4 bases. The germline V gene encodes CDR1 KGHSH and CDR2 LQKENI. This CDR3 has 13 residues. DNA for the CDR3: TGTGCCAGCTCACCACCCCAGCAAGAGACCCAGTACTTC. Translated, it gives CASSPPQQETQYF.

This chain uses TRBV18 with TRBJ2-2; 14 nucleotides align to TRBD2. Germline V gene lookup returns CDR1 KGHSH and CDR2 LQKENI. The V segment lost 1 base and the J segment 4 bases; nucleotides outside the gene matches: 2. There are 17 residues in the CDR3. The CDR3 coding sequence is TGTGCCAGCTCACCACACGGACTAGCGGGGGGCACCGGGGAGCTGTTTTTT. The encoded protein is CASSPHGLAGGTGELFF.

The chain employs TRBV5-3 and TRBJ2-1, with 13 bases matching TRBD2. TRBV5-3 has ORF status, its function being uncertain. With V trimmed by 4 bases and J by 3 bases, 7 bases remained unmatched. This CDR3 region has 17 residues. CDR3 sequence reads: CARSKTSGRSFYNEQFF. For the CDR3, the DNA is TGTGCCAGAAGCAAGACTAGCGGGAGGTCCTTCTACAATGAGCAGTTCTTC.

V usage is TRBV6-5 and J usage is TRBJ2-7; 8 bases fit TRBD2. This CDR3 region has 15 residues. From germline, CDR1 is MNHEY and CDR2 SVGAGI. Trimming removed 6 bases from V and 4 bases from J; junction bases left unmatched: 11. In DNA, the CDR3 is TGTGCCAGCAGCACCGGGGGAGCGGGAGAGTACGAGCAGTACTTC. This translates into CASSTGGAGEYEQYF.

This chain joins TRBV7-9 and TRBJ2-5, with D perhaps being TRBD1 or TRBD2 (5 bases each). The germline CDR1 and CDR2 sequences are SEHNR and FQNEAQ (reference sequence). V lost 4 bases and J 2 bases, leaving 11 bases between the germline ends. The CDR3 has 14 residues. The CDR3 DNA is TGTGCCAGCAGCTCAGGGTGGGGGCAAGAGACCCAGTACTTC. Amino acid sequence: CASSSGWGQETQYF.

A single count supports this clone. The chain links TRBV5-1 to TRBJ1-5, with D hard to call. The CDR3 is 15 residues long. Germline loops: CDR1 SGHRS, CDR2 YFSETQ. The germline V and J ends were trimmed by 5 bases and 5 bases, with 17 bases remaining between them. The CDR3 DNA sequence: TGCGCCAGCAGAATGGAACCCCAGAGTTATCAGCCCCAGCATTTT. It encodes CASRMEPQSYQPQHF.

V usage is TRBV27 and J usage is TRBJ1-5; possibly TRBD1 for D (5 bases). Germline assignment: CDR1 MNHEY and CDR2 SMNVEV (reference sequence). CDR3 length: 16 amino acids. V gave up 5 bases and J gave up 1 base, with 15 bases separating them. In DNA, the CDR3 is TGTGCCAGCAGTCCCTCTCAAGGGGACAGCAATCAGCCCCAGCATTTT. Translated: CASSPSQGDSNQPQHF.

The V and J genes are TRBV6-5 and TRBJ1-1, with TRBD1 matching over 7 bases. After removal of 4 bases from V and 5 bases from J, the junction contained 10 bases not matched to a gene. Per germline, CDR1 MNHEY and CDR2 SVGAGI. This CDR3 is 15 amino acids long. The CDR3 DNA is TGTGCCAGCAGTTCCTATACGACAGGGAGGACTGAAGCTTTCTTT. Encoded protein: CASSSYTTGRTEAFF.

This chain connects TRBV18 to TRBJ2-1; tentatively, D is TRBD2 (5 bases). Trimming pared 2 bases from V and 7 bases from J, leaving 12 bases between. CDR3 length: 14 residues. Germline V gene data show CDR1 as KGHSH and CDR2 as LQKENI. CDR3 DNA sequence: TGTGCCAGCTCACCAGGGGTGGGAGAAAATGAGCAGTTCTTC. This gives the protein CASSPGVGENEQFF.

CDR3 DNA sequence: TGTGCCAGCAGTTTATACAGGGGTGAGGCCTACGAGCAGTACTTC. Its protein is CASSLYRGEAYEQYF. This chain uses TRBV27 with TRBJ2-7, with 7 positions matching TRBD1. Germline V gene sequence: CDR1 MNHEY, CDR2 SMNVEV (reference sequence). This CDR3 has 15 residues. V shed 1 base and J 2 bases; nucleotides not matched to a gene: 5.

The chain recombines TRBV2 with TRBJ1-2; D is perhaps TRBD1 (6 bases). V was trimmed by 3 bases and J by 7 bases, leaving 15 bases between them. Germline V gives CDR1 SNHLY, CDR2 FYNNEI. This CDR3 has 14 amino acids. CDR3 nucleotide sequence: TGTGCCAGCAGTGAGGACAGCTCATTTGGTGGCTACACCTTC. Amino acid sequence: CASSEDSSFGGYTF. Complete variable domain (other parts from reference TRBV2 and TRBJ1-2): EPEVTQTPSHQVTQMGQEVILRCVPISNHLYFYWYRQILGQKVEFLVSFYNNEISEKSEIFDDQFSVERPDGSNFTLKIRSTKLEDSAMYFCASSEDSSFGGYTFGSGTRLTVV.

This sequence joins TRBV6-5 and TRBJ1-6; 7 bases line up with TRBD1. The CDR3 has 14 amino acids. V shed 7 bases, J shed 7 bases, and the junction held 7 bases outside the gene matches. Germline CDR1 MNHEY, CDR2 SVGAGI. The CDR3 DNA reads as TGTGCCAGCACCCTACAGGGGAACAATTCACCCCTCCACTTT. Translation: CASTLQGNNSPLHF.

This chain uses TRBV28 with TRBJ1-2; the match to TRBD1 covers 8 bases. Germline V CDR1 and CDR2: MDHEN, SYDVKM. Trimming cost V 4 bases and J 3 bases; bases outside gene matches: 7. The CDR3 sequence is 15 residues long. CDR3 protein: CASSSQDRVDYGYTF. The CDR3 DNA sequence: TGTGCCAGCAGTTCCCAGGACAGGGTTGACTATGGCTACACCTTC.

The genes are TRBV5-6 and TRBJ2-6; D might be TRBD1 or TRBD2, each matching 5 bases. This CDR3 is built from 16 residues. V was pared by 0 bases and J by 4 bases, with 11 bases between. In germline, CDR1 is SGHDT, CDR2 YYEEEE. The DNA of the CDR3 is TGTGCCAGCAGCTTGGCGGGGCCTGGGGGGGCCAACGTCCTGACTTTC. Translation: CASSLAGPGGANVLTF.

This rearrangement joins TRBV10-2 to TRBJ2-5; D uncertain. This CDR3 has 13 residues. The V end lost 3 bases, the J end lost 1 base, and 6 bases lay between the germline ends. CDR1 and CDR2 (germline): WSHSY, SAAADI. The CDR3 nucleotides read TGCGCCAGCAGTGATCAGAGCCAAGAGACCCAGTACTTC. Translation gives CASSDQSQETQYF.

The chain couples TRBV18 to TRBJ1-2; 11 positions agree with TRBD1. The CDR3 sequence is 17 residues long. V gave up 2 bases and J gave up 0 bases; unmatched junction bases: 5. CDR1 KGHSH and CDR2 LQKENI come from the germline V gene. CDR3 bases: TGTGCCAGCTCACCAATGGACAGGGGGCCTTCTAACTATGGCTACACCTTC. This gives the protein CASSPMDRGPSNYGYTF.

The V gene is TRBV7-9, the J gene TRBJ1-4; unclear D gene. Germline lookup yields CDR1 SEHNR and CDR2 FQNEAQ (reference sequence). V lost 4 bases, J lost 8 bases, and 11 bases lay in between. The CDR3 is made up of 13 amino acids. In DNA form, the CDR3 reads TGTGCCAGCAGCTCCCGGGCCCCAGAAAAACTGTTTTTT. Translating gives CASSSRAPEKLFF.